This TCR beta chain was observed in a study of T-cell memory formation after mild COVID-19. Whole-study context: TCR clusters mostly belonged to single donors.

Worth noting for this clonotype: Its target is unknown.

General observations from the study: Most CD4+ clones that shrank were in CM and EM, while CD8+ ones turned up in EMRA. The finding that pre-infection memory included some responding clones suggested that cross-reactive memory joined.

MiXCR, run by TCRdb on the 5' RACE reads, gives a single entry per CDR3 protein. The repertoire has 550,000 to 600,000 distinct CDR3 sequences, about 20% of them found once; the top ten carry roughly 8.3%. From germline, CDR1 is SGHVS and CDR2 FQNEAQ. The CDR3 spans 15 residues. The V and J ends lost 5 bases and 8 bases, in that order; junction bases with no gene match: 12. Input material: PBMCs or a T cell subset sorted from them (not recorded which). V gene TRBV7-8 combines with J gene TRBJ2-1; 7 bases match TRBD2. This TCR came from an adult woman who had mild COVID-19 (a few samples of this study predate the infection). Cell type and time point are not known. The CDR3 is CASSPQRGPHYEQFF. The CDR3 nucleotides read TGTGCCAGCAGCCCTCAGCGGGGCCCCCATTATGAGCAGTTCTTC.